This T cell receptor (beta chain) came from a study of cytomegalovirus exposure and HLA in healthy donors. Whole-study results and caveats: The authors reported that TCR beta sequences could predict HLA-A and HLA-B alleles. These predictions were accurate for most subjects in the first cohort. A few CMV-associated chains proved CMV antigen-specific in vitro. The authors later found HLA-associated TCR beta chains more clonally expanded than equally common others. TCR sequences were mostly rare, though some public TCRs occurred in many donors.

Points on this clone: What it binds is not known.

It was with 60 Vbeta and 13 Jbeta primers that the PCR ran. The method was immunoSEQ multiplex PCR; TCRdb's version includes in-frame clones alone and lacks a portion of them. The data hold some 54,000 clones, with 75% to 85% observed a single time. The ends lost 2 bases at V and 2 bases at J; junction bases unmatched: 4. This CDR3 is built from 16 residues. Germline V gene lookup returns CDR1 SGHVS and CDR2 FQNEAQ. The rearrangement uses TRBV7-8 and TRBJ2-3, with 10 bases lining up with TRBD1. Source material: PBMCs. This receptor was obtained from a male donor in good health and CMV-seronegative. The CDR3 protein is CASSLPDRGHTDTQYF. CDR3 nucleotides: TGTGCCAGCAGCTTACCCGACAGGGGGCACACAGATACGCAGTATTTT.